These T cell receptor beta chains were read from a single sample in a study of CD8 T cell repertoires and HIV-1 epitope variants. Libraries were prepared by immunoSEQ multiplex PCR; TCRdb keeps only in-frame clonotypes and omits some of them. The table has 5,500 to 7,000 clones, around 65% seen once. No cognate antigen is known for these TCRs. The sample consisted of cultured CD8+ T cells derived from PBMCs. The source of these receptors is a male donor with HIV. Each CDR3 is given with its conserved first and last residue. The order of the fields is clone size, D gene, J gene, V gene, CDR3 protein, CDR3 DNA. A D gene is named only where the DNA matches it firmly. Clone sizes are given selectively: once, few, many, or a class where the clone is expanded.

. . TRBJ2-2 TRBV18 CASSPPETANTGELFF TGTGCCAGCTCACCACCAGAGACGGCGAACACCGGGGAGCTGTTTTTT
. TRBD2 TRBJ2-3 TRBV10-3 CAISESTPGGGAPDTQYF TGTGCCATCAGTGAGTCGACTCCGGGGGGGGGTGCTCCAGATACGCAGTATTTT
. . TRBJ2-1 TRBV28 CASSWVGAEQFF TGTGCCAGCAGTTGGGTTGGGGCTGAGCAGTTCTTC
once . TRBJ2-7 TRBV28 CASSFWGESSYEQYF TGTGCCAGCAGTTTTTGGGGAGAATCCTCCTACGAGCAGTACTTC
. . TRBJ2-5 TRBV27 CASSLSTGMGETQYF TGTGCCAGCAGTTTGTCTACAGGGATGGGAGAGACCCAGTACTTC
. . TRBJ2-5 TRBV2 CASRGFTGRETQYF TGTGCCAGCAGGGGCTTCACAGGGAGGGAGACCCAGTACTTC
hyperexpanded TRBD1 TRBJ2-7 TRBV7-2 CASSLGQYLREQYF TGTGCCAGCAGCTTGGGACAGTACCTTCGTGAGCAGTACTTC
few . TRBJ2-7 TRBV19 CASSMSRQAYEQYF TGTGCCAGTAGTATGTCACGACAGGCCTACGAGCAGTACTTC
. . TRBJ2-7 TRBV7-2 CASSHPSYEQYF TGTGCCAGCAGCCATCCCTCCTACGAGCAGTACTTC
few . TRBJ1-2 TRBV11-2 CASSLGRDGYTF TGTGCCAGCAGCTTAGGACGCGATGGCTACACCTTC
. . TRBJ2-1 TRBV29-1 CSVVGSYNEQFF TGCAGCGTTGTCGGCTCCTACAATGAGCAGTTCTTC
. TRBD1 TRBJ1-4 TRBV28 CASSLQGGANEKLFF TGTGCCAGCAGTTTGCAGGGGGGGGCTAATGAAAAACTGTTTTTT
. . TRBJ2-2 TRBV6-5 CASSDKGETGELFF TGTGCCAGCAGTGACAAGGGGGAGACCGGGGAGCTGTTTTTT
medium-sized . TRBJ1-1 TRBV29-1 CSASLTDMNTEAFF TGCAGCGCATCCCTGACAGATATGAACACTGAAGCTTTCTTT
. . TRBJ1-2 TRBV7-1 CASSQDPPDLDYGYTF TGCGCCAGCAGCCAAGATCCCCCAGACTTGGACTATGGCTACACCTTC
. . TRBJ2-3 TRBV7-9 CASSQLVTDTQYF TGTGCCAGCAGCCAGTTGGTCACAGATACGCAGTATTTT
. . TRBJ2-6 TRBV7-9 CASSLSGSAGANVLTF TGTGCCAGCAGCTTAAGCGGTTCGGCCGGGGCCAACGTCCTGACTTTC
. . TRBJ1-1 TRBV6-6 CASSYLDMNTEAFF TGTGCCAGCAGTTACTTGGATATGAACACTGAAGCTTTCTTT
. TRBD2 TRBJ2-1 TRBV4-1 CASSQDLAGGHDNEQFF TGCGCCAGCAGCCAAGACCTAGCGGGGGGGCACGACAATGAGCAGTTCTTC
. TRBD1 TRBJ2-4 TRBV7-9 CAGQTGEVKNIQYF TGTGCCGGACAGACAGGGGAGGTCAAAAACATTCAGTACTTC
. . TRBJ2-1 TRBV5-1 CASSWGNEQFF TGCGCCAGCAGCTGGGGTAATGAGCAGTTCTTC
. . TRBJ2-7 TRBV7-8 CASSVTASYEQYF TGTGCCAGCAGCGTGACGGCCTCCTACGAGCAGTACTTC
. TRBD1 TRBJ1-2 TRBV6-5 CASSYSTGANYGYTF TGTGCCAGCAGTTACTCCACAGGGGCTAACTATGGCTACACCTTC
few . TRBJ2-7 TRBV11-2 CASSFLAPTYEQYF TGTGCCAGCAGCTTCCTAGCTCCCACCTACGAGCAGTACTTC
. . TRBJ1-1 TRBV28 CASSTQDRPTEAFF TGTGCCAGCAGTACTCAAGACAGGCCCACTGAAGCTTTCTTT
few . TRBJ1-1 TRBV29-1 CSVEGSTEAFF TGCAGCGTTGAGGGGAGCACTGAAGCTTTCTTT
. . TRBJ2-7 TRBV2 CASSEARGTGHEQYF TGTGCCAGCAGTGAGGCGCGGGGAACTGGTCACGAGCAGTACTTC
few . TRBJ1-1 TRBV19 CASSMGGDTEAFF TGTGCCAGTAGTATGGGGGGGGACACTGAAGCTTTCTTT
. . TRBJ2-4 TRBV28 CASTMDMENIQYF TGTGCCAGCACTATGGACATGGAAAACATTCAGTACTTC
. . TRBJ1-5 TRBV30 CAWSVAGRAQPQHF TGTGCCTGGAGTGTAGCAGGGAGGGCTCAGCCCCAGCATTTT
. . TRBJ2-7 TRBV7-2 CASSLFGQFYEQYF TGTGCCAGCAGCCTTTTTGGACAGTTCTACGAGCAGTACTTC
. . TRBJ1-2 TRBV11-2 CASSLEGLGAGYTF TGTGCCAGCAGCTTAGAAGGTTTGGGGGCTGGCTACACCTTC
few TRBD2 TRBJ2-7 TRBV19 CASSMTSGGAYEQYF TGTGCCAGTAGTATGACTAGCGGGGGTGCCTACGAGCAGTACTTC
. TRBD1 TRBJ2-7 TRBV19 CASRPDAGTGIDEQYF TGTGCCAGTAGGCCAGATGCCGGGACAGGGATCGACGAGCAGTACTTC
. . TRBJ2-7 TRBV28 CASSWIDSPYEQYF TGTGCCAGCAGTTGGATAGACAGTCCCTACGAGCAGTACTTC
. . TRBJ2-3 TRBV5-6 CASSPTRDNTDTQYF TGTGCCAGCAGCCCAACCCGGGACAACACAGATACGCAGTATTTT
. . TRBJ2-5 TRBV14 CASSQGGLTGSETQYF TGTGCCAGCAGCCAAGGAGGGCTAACGGGATCCGAGACCCAGTACTTC
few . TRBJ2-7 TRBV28 CASSGTDYEQYF TGTGCCAGCAGCGGGACGGACTACGAGCAGTACTTC
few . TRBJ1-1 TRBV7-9 CASSLNGGSNTEAFF TGTGCCAGCAGCTTAAATGGGGGTTCCAACACTGAAGCTTTCTTT
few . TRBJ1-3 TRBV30 CAWSVDSSSGNTIYF TGTGCCTGGAGTGTAGACTCCAGCTCTGGAAACACCATATATTTT
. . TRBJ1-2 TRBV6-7 CASSYAGRNLGYTF TGTGCCAGCAGTTACGCGGGACGGAACCTGGGCTACACCTTC
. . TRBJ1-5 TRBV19 CASSIEGAYSNQPQHF TGTGCCAGTAGTATTGAAGGGGCCTATAGCAATCAGCCCCAGCATTTT
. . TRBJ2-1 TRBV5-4 CASSSGGQGPYNEQFF TGTGCCAGCAGCTCTGGAGGGCAGGGACCCTATAATGAGCAGTTCTTC
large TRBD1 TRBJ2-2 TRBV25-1 CASSDGTATGELFF TGTGCCAGCAGTGACGGGACAGCCACCGGGGAGCTGTTTTTT
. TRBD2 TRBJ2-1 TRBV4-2 CASSQVGRFEQFF TGTGCCAGCAGCCAAGTCGGGAGGTTTGAGCAGTTCTTC